The text below deals with one T cell receptor beta chain. Its antigen is undetermined. The data derive from a study of shared clonotypes between healthy human individuals. Study results and limitations: It was the non-shared clonotypes that had lower generation probabilities than clonotypes shared by all four donors. An effect of sequencing depth on clonotype sharing among donors was expected.

Sorted-subset replicate PCR reactions contained 200 to 250 ng DNA, corresponding to some 29,000 T cell genomes. Method: immunoSEQ multiplex PCR; TCRdb's copy keeps in-frame clones and lacks some. The data show approximately 500,000 clones, 90% to 97% seen once. Germline loops: CDR1 SGHTA, CDR2 FQGNSA. The ends were cut back, 3 bases at V and 0 bases at J, with 15 bases in the middle. The CDR3 consists of 16 residues. The rearrangement uses TRBV7-2 and TRBJ2-7, with a weak D call TRBD2 (6 bases). This TCR was recovered from a woman aged 25 to 39 in good health. Sequenced material: naive CD4+ T cells sorted from blood. Subset reported: CD45RA+ positively selected. Here the CDR3 DNA reads TGTGCCAGCAGCTTTGGGGGGACTCCCTTCTCCTACGAGCAGTACTTC. As protein: CASSFGGTPFSYEQYF.